Below are 16 T cell receptor beta chains sequenced from a single sample in a study of T cell repertoires in cytomegalovirus infection. TCRdb reanalysed the reads using MiXCR and keeps one entry per CDR3 protein. This sample has approximately 150,000 distinct CDR3 sequences, with roughly 21% found just once. For these receptors, no antigen is known. The starting material was CD8+ T cells from cultured PBMCs, obtained from culture after CMV antigen stimulation. These receptors all stem from a human donor in good health (CMV status not recorded). Some clones in this sample may be carry-over from other donors' samples.

This chain links TRBV6-5 with TRBJ2-3; perhaps TRBD1 as D (5 bases). The V end was cut by 2 bases, the J end by 5 bases, with 8 bases between. This CDR3 has 13 amino acids. Germline CDR1 and CDR2: MNHEY and SVGAGI. The CDR3 DNA is TGTGCCAGCAGTTACGGGGCCGGAGATACGCAGTATTTT. Residues: CASSYGAGDTQYF.

This chain uses TRBV12-3 or TRBV12-4 with TRBJ2-2, with a possible D match to TRBD2 (6 bases). The V end was cut by 5 bases, the J end by 6 bases, with 10 bases between. This CDR3 is built from 13 residues. The CDR3: CASSLLAPGELFF. The CDR3 nucleotides are TGTGCCAGCAGTCTACTAGCACCCGGGGAGCTGTTTTTT.

This chain uses TRBV7-8 with TRBJ2-1, with 9 bases lining up with TRBD2. CDR3 length: 17 residues. In germline, CDR1 is SGHVS, CDR2 FQNEAQ. Trimming at V came to 8 bases and at J to 4 bases, leaving 15 bases not matched to a gene. In DNA, the CDR3 is TGTGCCAGCCACCGAAAGGCTAGCGGGGCGACATACAATGAGCAGTTCTTC. Amino acids: CASHRKASGATYNEQFF.

This chain links TRBV12-3 or TRBV12-4 with TRBJ1-5; D is unresolved. The CDR3 consists of 12 residues. The V end lost 10 bases, the J end lost 7 bases, and 14 bases lay between the germline ends. CDR3 sequence reads: CATLIGGQPQHF. Here the CDR3 DNA reads TGTGCCACCCTTATTGGAGGACAGCCCCAGCATTTT.

The V gene is TRBV11-1, the J gene TRBJ2-1; TRBD1 agrees at 7 bases. V lost 5 bases to trimming and J lost 6 bases; unmatched junction nucleotides: 4. Germline V gene data show CDR1 as SGHAT and CDR2 as FQDESV (reference sequence). This CDR3 is 13 amino acids long. The CDR3 region is CASSRYRGNEQFF. CDR3 nucleotides: TGTGCCAGCAGCCGGTACAGGGGCAATGAGCAGTTCTTC.

The rearrangement joins TRBV6-2 or TRBV6-3 to TRBJ1-1, with D unclear. Germline loops: CDR1 MNHEY, CDR2 SVGEGT. V was pared by 2 bases and J by 0 bases, with 13 bases between. This CDR3 is 16 amino acids long. CDR3 sequence (DNA): TGTGCCAGCAGTTACATCCCTCTGGGAATGAACACTGAAGCTTTCTTT. It yields the protein CASSYIPLGMNTEAFF.

The CDR3 DNA reads as TGTGCCAGCTGGACCGGGACAGGGGGGTTTGACAATCAGCCCCAGCATTTT. This sequence encodes CASWTGTGGFDNQPQHF. The gene calls are TRBV6-2 or TRBV6-3 and TRBJ1-5; 11 bases map to TRBD1. This CDR3 is 17 amino acids long. Unmatched junction bases numbered 12, after V lost 8 bases and J lost 3 bases. Germline V lookup: CDR1 MNHEY, CDR2 SVGEGT.

The V gene is TRBV4-1, the J gene TRBJ2-7; 7 nucleotides align to TRBD1. V was clipped by 0 bases and J by 4 bases; unmatched bases: 3. The CDR3 has 14 amino acids. CDR1 is MGHRA and CDR2 is YSYEKL in the germline V gene. The CDR3 is CASSQDLRGYEQYF. The CDR3 region has the DNA TGCGCCAGCAGCCAAGATCTCAGGGGGTACGAGCAGTACTTC.

V and J are TRBV4-1 and TRBJ2-7; the match to TRBD2 covers 8 bases. From germline, CDR1 is MGHRA and CDR2 YSYEKL. This CDR3 is built from 14 residues. V lost 0 bases, J lost 4 bases, and 2 bases stayed unmatched. The CDR3 DNA reads TGCGCCAGCAGCCAAGAGCGGGGGGAGTACGAGCAGTACTTC. Residues: CASSQERGEYEQYF.

The chain employs TRBV7-2 and TRBJ2-1; 7 bases are shared with TRBD1. Trimming removed 4 bases from V and 4 bases from J; junction bases left unmatched: 19. Germline CDR1 reads SGHTA; CDR2 reads FQGNSA. The CDR3 covers 19 residues. The DNA of the CDR3 is TGTGCCAGCAGCTCCCTGAACTACAGGGGAAGATCGGGGTACAATGAGCAGTTCTTC. This translates into CASSSLNYRGRSGYNEQFF.

This clonotype was observed a handful of times. This rearrangement joins TRBV7-9 to TRBJ2-7; D is possibly TRBD1 (6 bases). The CDR3 runs to 15 residues. Trimming took 1 base from V and 5 from J, leaving 15 bases between them. CDR1 is SEHNR, CDR2 FQNEAQ, per germline (reference sequence). The CDR3 loop is CASSLVAGERDEQYF. The CDR3, as DNA: TGTGCCAGCAGCTTAGTCGCAGGGGAGCGCGACGAGCAGTACTTC.

The chain joins TRBV7-9 to TRBJ2-1, with TRBD1 matching 8 bases. V lost 5 bases, J lost 4 bases, and 4 bases stayed unmatched. Germline-derived CDR1 and CDR2 are SEHNR and FQNEAQ (reference sequence). The CDR3 has 14 residues. DNA for the CDR3: TGTGCCAGCAGCAGGACAGGGAAGTACAATGAGCAGTTCTTC. Translation: CASSRTGKYNEQFF.

The J gene is TRBJ2-7, the V gene TRBV7-9; D may match TRBD1 or TRBD2 (5 bases each). CDR3 length: 15 amino acids. The V end was cut by 3 bases, the J end by 4 bases, with 16 bases between. Germline V lookup: CDR1 SEHNR, CDR2 FQNEAQ (reference sequence). CDR3 residues: CASSFNRGRSYEQYF. For the CDR3, the DNA is TGTGCCAGCAGCTTTAATCGGGGCCGGTCTTACGAGCAGTACTTC.

This clonotype was observed a handful of times. At one end the junction does not follow the germline gene, possibly because of a read error. The genes are TRBV7-3 and TRBJ1-2; maybe TRBD1 (6 bases). Germline CDR1 reads SGHTA; CDR2 reads FQGTGA. This CDR3 is built from 13 residues. CDR3 region: CASSPQGDYGCTF. The CDR3 bases are TGTGCCAGCAGCCCACAGGGAGACTATGGCTGCACCTTC.

This clonotype was detected ten times or more. The gene calls are TRBV2 and TRBJ2-7; maybe TRBD1 (5 bases). Trimming shortened V by 4 bases and J by 3 bases, and 7 bases separated the two germline ends. From germline, CDR1 is SNHLY and CDR2 FYNNEI. The CDR3 contains 12 residues. CDR3 protein: CASSGGSYEQYF. In DNA, the CDR3 is TGTGCCAGCAGTGGGGGCAGCTACGAGCAGTACTTC. Full variable domain (rest looked up from reference TRBV2 and TRBJ2-7): EPEVTQTPSHQVTQMGQEVILRCVPISNHLYFYWYRQILGQKVEFLVSFYNNEISEKSEIFDDQFSVERPDGSNFTLKIRSTKLEDSAMYFCASSGGSYEQYFGPGTRLTVT.

This clonotype was counted only a few times. The chain uses TRBV6-6 and TRBJ2-1; D unclear. In germline, CDR1 is MNHNY, CDR2 SVGAGI (reference sequence). CDR3 length equals 12 residues. Trimming pared 5 bases from V and 7 bases from J, leaving 9 bases between. The CDR3 nucleotides read TGTGCCAGCAGTCCTTATCGTAATGAGCAGTTCTTC. Its protein is CASSPYRNEQFF.